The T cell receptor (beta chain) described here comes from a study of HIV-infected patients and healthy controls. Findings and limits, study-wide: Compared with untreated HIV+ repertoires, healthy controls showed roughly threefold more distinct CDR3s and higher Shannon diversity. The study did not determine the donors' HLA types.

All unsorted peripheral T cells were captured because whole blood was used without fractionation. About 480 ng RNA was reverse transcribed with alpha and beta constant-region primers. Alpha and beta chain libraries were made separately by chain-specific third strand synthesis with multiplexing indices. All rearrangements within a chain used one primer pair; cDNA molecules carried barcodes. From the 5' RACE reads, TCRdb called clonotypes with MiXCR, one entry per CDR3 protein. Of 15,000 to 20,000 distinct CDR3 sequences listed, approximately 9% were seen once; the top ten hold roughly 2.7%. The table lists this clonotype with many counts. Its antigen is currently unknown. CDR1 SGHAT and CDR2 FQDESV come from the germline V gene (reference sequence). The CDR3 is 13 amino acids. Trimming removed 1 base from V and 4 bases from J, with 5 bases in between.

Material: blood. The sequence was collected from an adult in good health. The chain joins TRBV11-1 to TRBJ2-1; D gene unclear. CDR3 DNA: TGTGCCAGCAGCTTAGACTCATACAATGAGCAGTTCTTC. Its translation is CASSLDSYNEQFF. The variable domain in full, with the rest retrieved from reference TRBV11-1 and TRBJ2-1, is EAEVAQSPRYKITEKSQAVAFWCDPISGHATLYWYRQILGQGPELLVQFQDESVVDDSQLPKDRFSAERLKGVDSTLKIQPAELGDSAMYLCASSLDSYNEQFFGPGTRLTVL.